This entry is about one T cell receptor (beta chain). The antigen is undetermined. These data originate in a study of shared clonotypes between healthy human individuals. Study-level results: Generation of non-shared clonotypes was less probable than generation of clonotypes shared by all four donors.

Only in-frame clones appear in the TCRdb table, and some are missing; sequencing was by immunoSEQ multiplex PCR. The data hold approximately 2,000,000 clones, with 80% to 95% observed a single time. Germline V gene sequence: CDR1 SGHTA, CDR2 FQGTGA. The length of the CDR3 is 18 residues. V lost 5 bases and J 1 base, leaving 21 bases between the germline ends. The chain carries TRBV7-3 and TRBJ2-4; TRBD2 might be the D (7 bases). The sample taken for sequencing was naive CD4+ T cells from PBMCs. Indicated subset: CD45RA+ positively selected. This clonotype was sampled from a man aged 18-30 years in good health. Some clones in this sample may be carry-over from other donors' samples. CDR3 in amino acids: CASSPRGAQPGAKNIQYF. DNA for the CDR3: TGTGCCAGCAGCCCCCGGGGGGCGCAGCCCGGGGCCAAAAACATTCAGTACTTC.